This T cell receptor beta chain comes out of a study of blood T cell repertoires in COVID-19. The V and J ends lost 0 bases and 0 bases, in that order; junction bases with no gene match: 16. The germline gives CDR1 GTSNPN, CDR2 SVGIG (reference sequence). This CDR3 is built from 21 residues. TCRdb keeps only in-frame clones here, not all; method: immunoSEQ multiplex PCR. The table shows 150,000 to 200,000 clones, with more than 75% occurring only once. This clone was recorded a few times. The sample consisted of peripheral blood. The chain joins TRBV30 to TRBJ2-6; TRBD2 agrees at 8 bases. The TCR comes from a woman between 70 and 85 years old with COVID-19, enrolled during active disease. This CDR3 is CAWSVRPGNGRANSGANVLTF. The CDR3 DNA follows: TGTGCCTGGAGTGTACGCCCGGGAAACGGGAGGGCCAACTCTGGGGCCAACGTCCTGACTTTC.